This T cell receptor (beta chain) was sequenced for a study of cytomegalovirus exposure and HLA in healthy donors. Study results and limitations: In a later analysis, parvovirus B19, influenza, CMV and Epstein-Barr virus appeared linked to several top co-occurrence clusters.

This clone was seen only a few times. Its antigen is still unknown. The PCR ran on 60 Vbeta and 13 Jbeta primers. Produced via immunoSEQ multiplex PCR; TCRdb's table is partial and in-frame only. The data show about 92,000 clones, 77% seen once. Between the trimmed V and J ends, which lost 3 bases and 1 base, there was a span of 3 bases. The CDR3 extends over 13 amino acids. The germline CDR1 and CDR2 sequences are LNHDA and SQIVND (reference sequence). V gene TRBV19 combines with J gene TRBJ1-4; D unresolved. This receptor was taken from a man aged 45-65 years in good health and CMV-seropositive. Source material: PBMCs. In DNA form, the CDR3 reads TGTGCCAGTAGTATTCGAACTAATGAAAAACTGTTTTTT. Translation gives CASSIRTNEKLFF.